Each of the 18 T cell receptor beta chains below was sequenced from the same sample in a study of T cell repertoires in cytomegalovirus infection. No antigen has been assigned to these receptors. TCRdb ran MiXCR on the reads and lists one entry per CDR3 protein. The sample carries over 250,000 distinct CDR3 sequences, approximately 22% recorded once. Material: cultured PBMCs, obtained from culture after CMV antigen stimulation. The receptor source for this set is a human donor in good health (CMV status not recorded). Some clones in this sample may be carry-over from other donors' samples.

The CDR3 DNA reads TGTGCCAGCCGGGGGGGGACGGGCCGCTCCTACAATGAGCAGTTCTTC. This sequence encodes CASRGGTGRSYNEQFF. This rearrangement joins TRBV5-4 to TRBJ2-1; 8 bases fit TRBD2. With V trimmed by 7 bases and J by 0 bases, 9 bases remained unmatched. Germline values: CDR1 SGHNT, CDR2 YYREEE (reference sequence). The CDR3 contains 16 residues. The full variable domain, completed using reference TRBV5-4 and TRBJ2-1, is ETGVTQSPTHLIKTRGQQVTLRCSSQSGHNTVSWYQQALGQGPQFIFQYYREEENGRGNFPPRFSGLQFPNYSSELNVNALELDDSALYLCASRGGTGRSYNEQFFGPGTRLTVL.

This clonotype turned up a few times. CDR3 amino acids: CASSNPGSGREKLFF. CDR3 bases: TGTGCCAGCAGCAACCCCGGGTCGGGGAGGGAAAAACTGTTTTTT. J is TRBJ1-4 and V is TRBV11-2; unclear D gene. Per germline, CDR1 SGHAT and CDR2 FQNNGV. The CDR3 runs 15 residues. V was clipped by 5 bases and J by 8 bases, with 18 bases between them.

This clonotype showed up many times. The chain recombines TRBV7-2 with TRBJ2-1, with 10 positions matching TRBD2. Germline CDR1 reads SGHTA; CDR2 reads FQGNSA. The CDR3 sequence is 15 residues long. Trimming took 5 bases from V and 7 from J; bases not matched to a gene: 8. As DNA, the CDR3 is TGTGCCAGCAGCACCCCGGGACTAGCGCCGAATGAGCAGTTCTTC. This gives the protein CASSTPGLAPNEQFF.

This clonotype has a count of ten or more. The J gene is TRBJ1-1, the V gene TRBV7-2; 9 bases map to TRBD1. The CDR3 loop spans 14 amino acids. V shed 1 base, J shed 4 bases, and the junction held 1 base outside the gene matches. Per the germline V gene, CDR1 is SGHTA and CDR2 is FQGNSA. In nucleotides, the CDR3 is TGTGCCAGCAGCTTAGAACAGGGGGCCACTGAAGCTTTCTTT. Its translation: CASSLEQGATEAFF.

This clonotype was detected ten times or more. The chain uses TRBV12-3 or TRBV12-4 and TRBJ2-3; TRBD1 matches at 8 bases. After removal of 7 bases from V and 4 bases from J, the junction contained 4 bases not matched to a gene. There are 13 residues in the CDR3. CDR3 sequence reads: CASKPTGADTQYF. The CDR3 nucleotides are TGTGCCAGCAAACCGACAGGGGCAGATACGCAGTATTTT.

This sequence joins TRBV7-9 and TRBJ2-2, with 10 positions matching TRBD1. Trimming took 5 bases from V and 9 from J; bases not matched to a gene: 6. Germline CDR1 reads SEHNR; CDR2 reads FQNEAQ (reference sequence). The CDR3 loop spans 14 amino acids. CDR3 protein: CASSETGGSRELFF. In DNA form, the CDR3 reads TGTGCCAGCAGCGAGACAGGGGGCTCTAGGGAGCTGTTTTTT. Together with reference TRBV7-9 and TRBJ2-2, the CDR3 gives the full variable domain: DTGVSQNPRHKITKRGQNVTFRCDPISEHNRLYWYRQTLGQGPEFLTYFQNEAQLEKSRLLSDRFSAERPKGSFSTLEIQRTEQGDSAMYLCASSETGGSRELFFGEGSRLTVL.

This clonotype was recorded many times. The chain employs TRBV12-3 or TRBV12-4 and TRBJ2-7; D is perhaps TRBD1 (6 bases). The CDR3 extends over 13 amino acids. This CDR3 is CVTGKGSSGEQYF. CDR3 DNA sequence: TGTGTCACAGGGAAGGGGAGTTCGGGCGAGCAGTACTTC.

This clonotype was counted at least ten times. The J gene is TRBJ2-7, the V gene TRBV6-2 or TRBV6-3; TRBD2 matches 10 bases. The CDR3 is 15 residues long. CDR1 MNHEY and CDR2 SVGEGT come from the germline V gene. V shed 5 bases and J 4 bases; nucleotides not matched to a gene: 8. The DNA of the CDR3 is TGTGCCAGCAGTCCTAGCGGGAGTTTCCTTTACGAGCAGTACTTC. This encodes CASSPSGSFLYEQYF.

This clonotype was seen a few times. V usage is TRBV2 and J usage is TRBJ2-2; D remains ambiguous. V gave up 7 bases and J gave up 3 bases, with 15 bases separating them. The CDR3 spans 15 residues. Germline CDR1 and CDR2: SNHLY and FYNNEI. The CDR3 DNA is TGTGCCAGCATTAAAAGGGATGGGGACACCGGGGAGCTGTTTTTT. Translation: CASIKRDGDTGELFF.

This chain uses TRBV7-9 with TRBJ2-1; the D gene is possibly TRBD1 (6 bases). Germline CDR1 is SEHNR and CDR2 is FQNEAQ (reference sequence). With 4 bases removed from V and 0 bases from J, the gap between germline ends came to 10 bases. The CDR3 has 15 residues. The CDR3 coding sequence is TGTGCCAGCAGCTCCCGGGACAACTCCTACAATGAGCAGTTCTTC. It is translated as CASSSRDNSYNEQFF. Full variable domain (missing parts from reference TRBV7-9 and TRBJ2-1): DTGVSQNPRHKITKRGQNVTFRCDPISEHNRLYWYRQTLGQGPEFLTYFQNEAQLEKSRLLSDRFSAERPKGSFSTLEIQRTEQGDSAMYLCASSSRDNSYNEQFFGPGTRLTVL.

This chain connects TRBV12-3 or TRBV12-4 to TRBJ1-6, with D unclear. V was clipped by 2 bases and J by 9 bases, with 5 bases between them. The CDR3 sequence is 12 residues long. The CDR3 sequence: CASSLSSSPLHF. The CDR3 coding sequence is TGTGCCAGCAGTTTATCAAGTTCACCCCTCCACTTT.

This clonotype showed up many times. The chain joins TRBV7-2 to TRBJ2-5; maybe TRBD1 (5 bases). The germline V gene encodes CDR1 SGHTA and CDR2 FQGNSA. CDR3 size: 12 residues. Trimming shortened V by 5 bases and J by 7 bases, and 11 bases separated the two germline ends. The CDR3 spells CASSPYQGTQYF. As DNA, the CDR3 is TGTGCCAGCAGCCCCTACCAGGGGACCCAGTACTTC.

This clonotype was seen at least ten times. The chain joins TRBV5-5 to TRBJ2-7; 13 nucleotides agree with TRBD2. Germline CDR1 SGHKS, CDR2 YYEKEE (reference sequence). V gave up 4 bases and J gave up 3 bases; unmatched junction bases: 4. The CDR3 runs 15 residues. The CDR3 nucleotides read TGTGCCAGCAGCCCCGGACTAGCGGGAGTCTACGAGCAGTACTTC. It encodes CASSPGLAGVYEQYF.

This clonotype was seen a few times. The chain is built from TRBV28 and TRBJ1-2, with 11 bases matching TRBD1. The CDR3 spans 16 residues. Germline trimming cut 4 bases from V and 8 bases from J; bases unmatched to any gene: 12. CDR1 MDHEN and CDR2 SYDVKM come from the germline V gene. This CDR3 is CASSYPRTGGAEGYTF. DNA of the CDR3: TGTGCCAGCAGTTACCCCCGGACAGGGGGCGCGGAAGGCTACACCTTC.

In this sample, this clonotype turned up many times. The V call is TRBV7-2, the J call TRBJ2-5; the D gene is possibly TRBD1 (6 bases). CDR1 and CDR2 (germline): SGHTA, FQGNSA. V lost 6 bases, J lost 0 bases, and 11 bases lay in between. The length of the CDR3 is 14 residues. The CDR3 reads CASRAGTHQETQYF. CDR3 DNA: TGTGCCAGCAGGGCCGGGACACACCAAGAGACCCAGTACTTC.

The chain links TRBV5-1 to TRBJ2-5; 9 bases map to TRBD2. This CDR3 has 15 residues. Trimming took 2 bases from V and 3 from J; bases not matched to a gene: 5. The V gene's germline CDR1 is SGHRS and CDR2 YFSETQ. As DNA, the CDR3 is TGCGCCAGCAGCTTTGTTAGCGGGAGCGAAGAGACCCAGTACTTC. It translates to CASSFVSGSEETQYF.

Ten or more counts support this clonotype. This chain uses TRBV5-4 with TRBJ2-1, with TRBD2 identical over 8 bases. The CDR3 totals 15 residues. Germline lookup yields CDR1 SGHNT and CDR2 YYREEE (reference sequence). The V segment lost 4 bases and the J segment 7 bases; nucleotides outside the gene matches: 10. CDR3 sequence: CASSPDGRAYNEQFF. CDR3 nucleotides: TGTGCCAGCAGCCCGGACGGGAGGGCGTATAATGAGCAGTTCTTC. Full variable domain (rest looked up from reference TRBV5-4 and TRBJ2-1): ETGVTQSPTHLIKTRGQQVTLRCSSQSGHNTVSWYQQALGQGPQFIFQYYREEENGRGNFPPRFSGLQFPNYSSELNVNALELDDSALYLCASSPDGRAYNEQFFGPGTRLTVL.

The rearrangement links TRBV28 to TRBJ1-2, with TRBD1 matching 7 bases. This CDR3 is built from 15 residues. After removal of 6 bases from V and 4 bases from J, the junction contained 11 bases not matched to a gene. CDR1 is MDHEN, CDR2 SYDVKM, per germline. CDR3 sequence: CASSSTGERSYGYTF. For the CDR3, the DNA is TGTGCCAGCAGCTCTACAGGGGAAAGGTCCTATGGCTACACCTTC.